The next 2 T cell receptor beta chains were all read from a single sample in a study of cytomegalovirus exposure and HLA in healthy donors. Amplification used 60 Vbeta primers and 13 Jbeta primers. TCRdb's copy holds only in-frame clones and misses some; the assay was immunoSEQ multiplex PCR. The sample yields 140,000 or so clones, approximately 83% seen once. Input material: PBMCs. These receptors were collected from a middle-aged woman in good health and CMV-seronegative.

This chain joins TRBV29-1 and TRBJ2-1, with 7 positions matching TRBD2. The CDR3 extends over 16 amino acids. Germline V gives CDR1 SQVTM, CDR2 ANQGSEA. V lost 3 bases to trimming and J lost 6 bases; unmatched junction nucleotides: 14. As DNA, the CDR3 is TGCAGCGTTGAGCCCCTGAGGAGCGGGGCGGGCAATGAGCAGTTCTTC. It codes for CSVEPLRSGAGNEQFF.

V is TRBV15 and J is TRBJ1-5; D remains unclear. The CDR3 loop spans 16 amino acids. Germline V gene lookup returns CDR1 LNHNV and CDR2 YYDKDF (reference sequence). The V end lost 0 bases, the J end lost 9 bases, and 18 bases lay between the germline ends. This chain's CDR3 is CATSRDGFGGSGPQHF. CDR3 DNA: TGTGCCACCAGCAGAGATGGGTTTGGAGGCTCGGGGCCCCAGCATTTT.